The 15 T cell receptor beta chains reported below all come from one sample, sequenced in a study of T cells in localized non-small cell lung cancer. The repertoire was sequenced with immunoSEQ multiplex PCR; TCRdb's copy has only in-frame clones and lacks some. The sample includes approximately 67,000 clones, approximately 84% of them seen just once. Specimen: peripheral blood, collected before any cancer treatment. These receptors originate from a female donor aged 60 or older with stage I lung adenocarcinoma.

In DNA form, the CDR3 reads TGTGTAGGGGGGAACAACTATGGCTACACCTTC. Amino acid sequence: CVGGNNYGYTF. V and J are TRBV30 and TRBJ1-2; TRBD1 is a possible D gene (6 bases). CDR3 size: 11 residues. Looked up from germline, CDR1 is GTSNPN and CDR2 is SVGIG (reference sequence).

The chain links TRBV7-9 to TRBJ1-1; no reliable D call. Trimming removed 4 bases from V and 5 bases from J, with 11 bases in between. This CDR3 region has 13 residues. CDR1 is SEHNR, CDR2 FQNEAQ, per germline (reference sequence). The CDR3 spells CASSSGRETEAFF. Here the CDR3 DNA reads TGTGCCAGCAGCTCTGGGAGGGAGACTGAAGCTTTCTTT.

Only one count was recorded for this clone. V gene TRBV5-4 combines with J gene TRBJ1-1, with unresolved D. This CDR3 has 14 residues. Germline V gives CDR1 SGHNT, CDR2 YYREEE (reference sequence). The V end lost 1 base, the J end lost 4 bases, and 11 bases lay between the germline ends. This CDR3 is CASSLQVGGTEAFF. CDR3 DNA sequence: TGTGCCAGCAGCTTGCAGGTTGGAGGCACTGAAGCTTTCTTT.

This chain uses TRBV5-1 with TRBJ1-6; TRBD1 aligns across 9 bases. J lost 6 bases, V lost 4 bases, and 5 bases had no gene match. The CDR3 consists of 15 residues. Germline V gene data show CDR1 as SGHRS and CDR2 as YFSETQ. The CDR3 DNA reads TGCGCCAGCAGCGGGGGACAGGGTGGTAATTCACCCCTCCACTTT. It is translated as CASSGGQGGNSPLHF. The entire variable domain, with the rest obtained from reference TRBV5-1 and TRBJ1-6, is as follows: KAGVTQTPRYLIKTRGQQVTLSCSPISGHRSVSWYQQTPGQGLQFLFEYFSETQRNKGNFPGRFSGRQFSNSRSEMNVSTLELGDSALYLCASSGGQGGNSPLHFGNGTRLTVT.

V usage is TRBV13 and J usage is TRBJ2-1; 10 bases map to TRBD2. Germline loops: CDR1 PRHDT, CDR2 FYEKMQ (reference sequence). V lost 2 bases and J lost 7; bases outside the gene matches: 2. The CDR3 has 14 amino acids. CDR3: CASSLILAGNEQFF. The CDR3, as DNA: TGTGCCAGCAGCTTAATACTAGCGGGGAATGAGCAGTTCTTC.

V and J are TRBV5-1 and TRBJ2-3; 7 bases line up with TRBD2. Trimming cost V 2 bases and J 2 bases; bases outside gene matches: 2. Germline CDR1 is SGHRS and CDR2 is YFSETQ. The CDR3 is 14 residues long. In nucleotides, the CDR3 is TGCGCCAGCAGCTTAGCGGGGACCACAGATACGCAGTATTTT. This encodes CASSLAGTTDTQYF.

The chain has TRBV28 and TRBJ2-7; 9 positions match TRBD1. The CDR3 contains 13 residues. V lost 10 bases, J lost 4 bases, and 8 bases stayed unmatched. Looked up from germline, CDR1 is MDHEN and CDR2 is SYDVKM. CDR3 loop: CAIHKGQGYEQYF. CDR3 sequence (DNA): TGTGCCATACACAAAGGACAGGGGTACGAGCAGTACTTC.

The chain carries TRBV18 and TRBJ1-2; D possibly corresponds to TRBD1 (6 bases). V dropped 6 bases and J dropped 6 bases, with 14 bases sitting between them. Per germline, CDR1 KGHSH and CDR2 LQKENI. There are 13 residues in the CDR3. This CDR3 reads CASSSRQDDGYTF. Written as DNA, the CDR3 is TGTGCCAGCTCCTCACGACAGGACGATGGCTACACCTTC.

This chain joins TRBV6-1 and TRBJ2-7; a weak D match, TRBD2 (6 bases). The V gene's germline CDR1 is MNHNS and CDR2 SASEGT. Trimming took 6 bases from V and 0 from J, leaving 12 bases between them. CDR3 length equals 14 residues. The CDR3 loop is CASSARGDSYEQYF. CDR3 nucleotide sequence: TGTGCCAGCAGCGCGCGGGGTGACTCCTACGAGCAGTACTTC.

The J gene is TRBJ1-5, the V gene TRBV19, with D perhaps matching TRBD1 (5 bases). The germline V and J ends were trimmed by 7 bases and 5 bases, with 18 bases remaining between them. CDR3 length: 15 residues. Germline CDR1 and CDR2: LNHDA and SQIVND (reference sequence). In DNA form, the CDR3 reads TGTGCCAGTACCCTAACGAGCAGGGAGGATCAGCCCCAGCATTTT. Translation: CASTLTSREDQPQHF.

The gene calls are TRBV25-1 and TRBJ2-6; D is possibly TRBD1 or TRBD2 (5 bases each). Trimming shortened V by 3 bases and J by 5 bases, and 17 bases separated the two germline ends. This CDR3 has 17 amino acids. CDR1 is MGHDK, CDR2 SYGVNS, per germline. In nucleotides, the CDR3 is TGTGCCAGCAGTGATGATTCCGGGGCACTCAGGGCCAACGTCCTGACTTTC. It is translated as CASSDDSGALRANVLTF.

J is TRBJ2-1 and V is TRBV13; 8 bases match TRBD2. CDR3 length equals 14 residues. Germline assignment: CDR1 PRHDT and CDR2 FYEKMQ (reference sequence). Trimming cost V 6 bases and J 4 bases; bases outside gene matches: 5. The CDR3 region is CASSLSGKYNEQFF. The CDR3, as DNA: TGTGCCAGCAGTCTTAGCGGGAAATACAATGAGCAGTTCTTC.

DNA for the CDR3: TGTGCCAGCAGTGAAGCACCCGACAGGGTAACCATGAACACTGAAGCTTTCTTT. Translated, it gives CASSEAPDRVTMNTEAFF. The chain recombines TRBV6-1 with TRBJ1-1; TRBD1 aligns across 7 bases. Trimming at V came to 0 bases and at J to 0 bases, leaving 10 bases not matched to a gene. CDR1 MNHNS and CDR2 SASEGT come from the germline V gene. The CDR3 covers 18 residues.

The DNA of the CDR3 is TGTGCTTCCAACGGGGACGTCCTCACTAACTATGGCTACACCTTC. This translates into CASNGDVLTNYGYTF. The chain joins TRBV19 to TRBJ1-2, with D possibly being TRBD1 (5 bases). The CDR3 loop spans 15 amino acids. Germline V CDR1 and CDR2: LNHDA, SQIVND (reference sequence). The full variable domain, its missing parts supplied by reference TRBV19 and TRBJ1-2, is DGGITQSPKYLFRKEGQNVTLSCEQNLNHDAMYWYRQDPGQGLRLIYYSQIVNDFQKGDIAEGYSVSREKKESFPLTVTSAQKNPTAFYLCASNGDVLTNYGYTFGSGTRLTVV.

In the case of this clone: One end of the junction fails to match germline, which may point to a read error. V is TRBV4-1 and J is TRBJ1-2; D perhaps matches TRBD1 (6 bases). The CDR3 totals 14 residues. Germline V lookup: CDR1 MGHRA, CDR2 YSYEKL. CDR3 in DNA: TGCGCCAGCAGCCGGGGACAAACTAACTATAGCTACACCTTC. Encoded protein: CASSRGQTNYSYTF.